A single TCR beta chain is shown here with its context. This specimen comes from a study of blood T cell repertoires in COVID-19. The germline V and J ends were trimmed by 5 bases and 8 bases, with 18 bases remaining between them. This CDR3 comprises 14 residues. In germline, CDR1 is SGHTA, CDR2 FQGTGA. Clones were read by immunoSEQ multiplex PCR, and TCRdb kept only the in-frame ones, dropping some. Of 70,000 to 95,000 clones listed, roughly 90% are singletons. This TCR derives from a man in his fifties or sixties with COVID-19, enrolled during active disease. The specimen sequenced was peripheral blood. This chain connects TRBV7-3 to TRBJ1-1; TRBD1 is a possible D gene (5 bases). The CDR3 loop reads CASSPVGGKLEAFF. CDR3 bases: TGTGCCAGCAGCCCAGTGGGGGGGAAACTAGAAGCTTTCTTT.